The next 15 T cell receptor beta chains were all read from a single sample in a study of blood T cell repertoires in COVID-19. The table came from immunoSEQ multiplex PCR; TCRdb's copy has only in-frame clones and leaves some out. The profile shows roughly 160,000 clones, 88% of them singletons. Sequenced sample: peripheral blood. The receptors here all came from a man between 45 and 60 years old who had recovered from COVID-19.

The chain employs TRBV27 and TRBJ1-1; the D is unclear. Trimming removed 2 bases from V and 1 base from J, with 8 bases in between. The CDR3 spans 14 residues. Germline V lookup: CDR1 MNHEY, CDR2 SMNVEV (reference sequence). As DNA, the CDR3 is TGTGCCAGCAGTTTACGGCAGGCGAACACTGAAGCTTTCTTT. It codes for CASSLRQANTEAFF.

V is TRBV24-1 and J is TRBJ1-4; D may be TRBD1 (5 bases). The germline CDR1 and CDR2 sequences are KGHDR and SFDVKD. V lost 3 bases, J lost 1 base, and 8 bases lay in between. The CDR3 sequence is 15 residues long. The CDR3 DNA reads TGTGCCACCAGTGATGGTCAGGGAACTAATGAAAAACTGTTTTTT. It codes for CATSDGQGTNEKLFF.

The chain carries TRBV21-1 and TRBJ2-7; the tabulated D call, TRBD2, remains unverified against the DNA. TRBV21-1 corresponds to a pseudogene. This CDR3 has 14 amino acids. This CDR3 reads CASSKEPGGYEQYF. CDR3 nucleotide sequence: TGTGCCAGCAGCAAAGAGCCCGGGGGCTACGAGCAGTACTTC.

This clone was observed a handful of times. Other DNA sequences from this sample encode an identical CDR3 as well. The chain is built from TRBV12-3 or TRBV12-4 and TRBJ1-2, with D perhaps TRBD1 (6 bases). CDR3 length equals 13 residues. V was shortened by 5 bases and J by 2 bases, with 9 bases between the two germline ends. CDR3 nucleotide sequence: TGTGCCAGCAGTCAACAGGGAAACTATGGCTACACCTTC. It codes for CASSQQGNYGYTF.

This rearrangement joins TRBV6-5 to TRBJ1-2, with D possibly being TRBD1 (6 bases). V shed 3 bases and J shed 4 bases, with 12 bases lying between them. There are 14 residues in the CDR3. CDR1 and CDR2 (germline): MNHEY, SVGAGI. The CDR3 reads CASSYGGVGYGYTF. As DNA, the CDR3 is TGTGCCAGCAGTTATGGGGGCGTCGGCTATGGCTACACCTTC.

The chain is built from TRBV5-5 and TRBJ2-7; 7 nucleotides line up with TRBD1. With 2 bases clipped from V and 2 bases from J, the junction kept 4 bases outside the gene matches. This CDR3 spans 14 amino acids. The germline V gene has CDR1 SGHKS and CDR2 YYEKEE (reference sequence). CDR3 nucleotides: TGTGCCAGCAGCTTTTCCCAGGGGGCCTACGAGCAGTACTTC. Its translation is CASSFSQGAYEQYF.

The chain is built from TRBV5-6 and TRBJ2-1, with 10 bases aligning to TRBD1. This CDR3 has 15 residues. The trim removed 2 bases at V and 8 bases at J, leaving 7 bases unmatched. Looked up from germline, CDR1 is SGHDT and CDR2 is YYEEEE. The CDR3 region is CASSLGQGVGDEQFF. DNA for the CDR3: TGTGCCAGCAGCTTAGGACAGGGGGTGGGCGATGAGCAGTTCTTC. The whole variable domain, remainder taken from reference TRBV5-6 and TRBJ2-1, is DAGVTQSPTHLIKTRGQQVTLRCSPKSGHDTVSWYQQALGQGPQFIFQYYEEEERQRGNFPDRFSGHQFPNYSSELNVNALLLGDSALYLCASSLGQGVGDEQFFGPGTRLTVL.

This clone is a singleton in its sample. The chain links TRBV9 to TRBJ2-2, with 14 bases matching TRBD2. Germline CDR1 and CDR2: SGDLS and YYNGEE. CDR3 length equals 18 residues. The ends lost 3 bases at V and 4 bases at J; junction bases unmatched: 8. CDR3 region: CASSAPGLAGGGTGELFF. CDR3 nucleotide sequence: TGTGCCAGCAGCGCCCCCGGACTAGCGGGGGGAGGCACCGGGGAGCTGTTTTTT.

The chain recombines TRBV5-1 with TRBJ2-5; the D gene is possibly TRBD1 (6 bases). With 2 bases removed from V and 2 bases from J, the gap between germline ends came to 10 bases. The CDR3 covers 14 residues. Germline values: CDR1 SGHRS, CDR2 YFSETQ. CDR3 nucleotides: TGCGCCAGCAGCTTCAGGGGCTTACAAGAGACCCAGTACTTC. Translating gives CASSFRGLQETQYF.

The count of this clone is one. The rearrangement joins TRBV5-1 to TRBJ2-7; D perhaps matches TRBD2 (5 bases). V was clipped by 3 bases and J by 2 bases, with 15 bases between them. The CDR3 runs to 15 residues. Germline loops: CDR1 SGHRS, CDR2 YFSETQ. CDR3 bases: TGCGCCAGCAGCTCCTCGAGGGTTGCACCCTACGAGCAGTACTTC. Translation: CASSSSRVAPYEQYF.

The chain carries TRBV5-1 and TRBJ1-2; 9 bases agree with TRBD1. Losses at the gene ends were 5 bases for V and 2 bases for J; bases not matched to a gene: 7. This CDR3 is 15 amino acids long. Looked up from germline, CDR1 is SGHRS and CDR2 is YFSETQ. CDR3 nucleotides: TGCGCCAGCAGATTGCGGACAGGGGCCAACTATGGCTACACCTTC. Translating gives CASRLRTGANYGYTF.

This CDR3 is CSVEDRAGYTF. The CDR3 DNA sequence: TGCAGCGTTGAAGACAGGGCTGGCTACACCTTC. The chain couples TRBV29-1 to TRBJ1-2; TRBD1 might be the D (5 bases). Trimming pared 0 bases from V and 7 bases from J, leaving 6 bases between. The CDR3 extends over 11 amino acids. Germline V gives CDR1 SQVTM, CDR2 ANQGSEA.

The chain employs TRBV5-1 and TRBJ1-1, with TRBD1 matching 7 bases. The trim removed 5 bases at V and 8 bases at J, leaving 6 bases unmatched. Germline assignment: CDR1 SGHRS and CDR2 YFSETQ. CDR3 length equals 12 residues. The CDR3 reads CASRRTGDEAFF. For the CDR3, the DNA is TGCGCCAGCAGGAGGACAGGCGACGAAGCTTTCTTT.

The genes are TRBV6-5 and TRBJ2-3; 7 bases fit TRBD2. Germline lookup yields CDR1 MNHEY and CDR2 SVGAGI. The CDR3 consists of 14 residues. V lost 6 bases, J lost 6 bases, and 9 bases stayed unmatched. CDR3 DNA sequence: TGTGCCAGCAGCGCCAGCGGGGCCCGGGATACGCAGTATTTT. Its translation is CASSASGARDTQYF.

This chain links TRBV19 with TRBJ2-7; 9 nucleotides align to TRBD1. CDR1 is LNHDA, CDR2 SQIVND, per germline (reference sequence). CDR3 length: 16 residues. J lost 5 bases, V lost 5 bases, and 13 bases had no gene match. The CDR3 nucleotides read TGTGCCAGTAGTGTTCAGTTCGGGACAGGGACCCACGAGCAGTACTTC. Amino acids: CASSVQFGTGTHEQYF. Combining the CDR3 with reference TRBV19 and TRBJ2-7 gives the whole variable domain DGGITQSPKYLFRKEGQNVTLSCEQNLNHDAMYWYRQDPGQGLRLIYYSQIVNDFQKGDIAEGYSVSREKKESFPLTVTSAQKNPTAFYLCASSVQFGTGTHEQYFGPGTRLTVT.